The 17 T cell receptor beta chains given below trace back to one sample, sequenced in a study of cytomegalovirus exposure and HLA in healthy donors (dated by TCRdb to about 2017). Libraries were made using the immunoSEQ multiplex PCR assay. The multiplex PCR relied on a mix of 60 forward primers for TCR Vbeta segments and 13 reverse primers for TCR Jbeta segments. TCRdb retrieved this table from immuneACCESS and kept in-frame rearrangements only. Not all clones are present; in checked studies, unresolved V genes account for under half, and no reason is known for the remainder. A total of about 57,000 clones appear in this sample, 65% to 90% of them only once. The top ten clonotypes cover roughly 4.5% of the sample. Sequencing was performed on PBMCs. The receptors were gathered from a man aged 30 to 39 in good health and CMV-seronegative.

This clone was found a few times. Other nucleotide sequences from this sample produce the same CDR3. This chain connects TRBV12-5 to TRBJ1-4, with 9 bases fitting TRBD1. The germline gives CDR1 LGHNT, CDR2 FRNRAP. CDR3 length: 14 residues. The ends lost 5 bases at V and 5 bases at J; junction bases unmatched: 3. CDR3 sequence (DNA): TGTGCTAGTGGTCCTGGACAGGGGAATGAAAAACTGTTTTTT. Protein product: CASGPGQGNEKLFF.

This clone has only one observation. The chain recombines TRBV7-2 with TRBJ2-7; TRBD2 aligns across 10 bases. Germline V lookup: CDR1 SGHTA, CDR2 FQGNSA. This CDR3 contains 15 residues. J lost 2 bases, V lost 5 bases, and 6 bases had no gene match. CDR3 nucleotide sequence: TGTGCCAGCAGCCCCCGGACTAGCGGAACCTACGAGCAGTACTTC. Protein sequence: CASSPRTSGTYEQYF.

V gene TRBV2 combines with J gene TRBJ2-3; D gene ambiguous. Germline V gives CDR1 SNHLY, CDR2 FYNNEI. CDR3 length: 11 amino acids. V was cut by 8 bases and J by 1 base, with 4 bases left in between. The chain's CDR3 is CASLGTDTQYF. In nucleotides, the CDR3 is TGTGCCAGCCTCGGCACAGATACGCAGTATTTT. Full variable domain (outside the CDR3, taken from reference TRBV2 and TRBJ2-3): EPEVTQTPSHQVTQMGQEVILRCVPISNHLYFYWYRQILGQKVEFLVSFYNNEISEKSEIFDDQFSVERPDGSNFTLKIRSTKLEDSAMYFCASLGTDTQYFGPGTRLTVL.

J is TRBJ2-5 and V is TRBV9; 8 bases agree with TRBD2. Germline CDR1 SGDLS, CDR2 YYNGEE. The CDR3 is 15 amino acids. The V gene end was trimmed by 0 bases and the J gene end by 5 bases; junction bases not matched to a gene: 6. The CDR3 bases are TGTGCCAGCAGCGTAGCCGGGAGGGCCGCCGAGACCCAGTACTTC. Protein sequence: CASSVAGRAAETQYF.

The chain employs TRBV28 and TRBJ1-5; TRBD1 agrees at 10 bases. Per germline, CDR1 MDHEN and CDR2 SYDVKM. The length of the CDR3 is 15 residues. Unmatched junction bases numbered 5, after V lost 2 bases and J lost 7 bases. The chain's CDR3 is CASSLRQGAWQPQHF. The CDR3, as DNA: TGTGCCAGCAGTTTAAGACAGGGGGCCTGGCAGCCCCAGCATTTT. Full variable domain (remainder filled in from reference TRBV28 and TRBJ1-5): DVKVTQSSRYLVKRTGEKVFLECVQDMDHENMFWYRQDPGLGLRLIYFSYDVKMKEKGDIPEGYSVSREKKERFSLILESASTNQTSMYLCASSLRQGAWQPQHFGDGTRLSIL.

This clone appeared a single time. The gene calls are TRBV29-1 and TRBJ2-7, with D perhaps TRBD1 (6 bases). The germline V and J ends were trimmed by 7 bases and 2 bases, with 18 bases remaining between them. The CDR3 runs 14 residues. Germline V gene lookup returns CDR1 SQVTM and CDR2 ANQGSEA. CDR3 DNA sequence: TGCAGCGCCGTTAAACCGGGACAAACCTACGAGCAGTACTTC. It is translated as CSAVKPGQTYEQYF.

The V call is TRBV28, the J call TRBJ2-5, with a possible D match to TRBD2 (7 bases). Trimming pared 6 bases from V and 1 base from J, leaving 18 bases between. In germline, CDR1 is MDHEN, CDR2 SYDVKM. The CDR3 runs to 16 residues. CDR3 nucleotide sequence: TGTGCCAGCAGCTCAAAGGGGGGAGGGACCCAAGAGACCCAGTACTTC. Translating it yields CASSSKGGGTQETQYF.

The chain couples TRBV29-1 to TRBJ1-2; TRBD1 matches at 9 bases. The CDR3 runs to 13 residues. Losses at the gene ends were 5 bases for V and 2 bases for J; bases not matched to a gene: 3. Germline V gene lookup returns CDR1 SQVTM and CDR2 ANQGSEA. CDR3 coding DNA: TGCAGCGTTAGGGACAGGGCAAACTATGGCTACACCTTC. Translated, it gives CSVRDRANYGYTF.

This clone turned up a few times. V usage is TRBV7-9 and J usage is TRBJ2-7; 10 bases align to TRBD2. The V gene's germline CDR1 is SEHNR and CDR2 FQNEAQ (reference sequence). This CDR3 has 15 amino acids. After removal of 4 bases from V and 5 bases from J, the junction contained 8 bases not matched to a gene. The CDR3 DNA reads as TGTGCCAGCAGCTCGGGTCCTAGCGGGAGCGACGAGCAGTACTTC. Its translation is CASSSGPSGSDEQYF.

The CDR3 spells CASSASGSPYNEQFF. The CDR3 DNA sequence: TGTGCCAGTAGCGCTAGCGGGAGTCCCTACAATGAGCAGTTCTTC. This chain links TRBV19 with TRBJ2-1; 10 bases line up with TRBD2. Germline assignment: CDR1 LNHDA and CDR2 SQIVND (reference sequence). This CDR3 is built from 15 residues. Trimming at V came to 6 bases and at J to 2 bases, leaving 4 bases not matched to a gene. The variable domain in full, with the rest retrieved from reference TRBV19 and TRBJ2-1, is DGGITQSPKYLFRKEGQNVTLSCEQNLNHDAMYWYRQDPGQGLRLIYYSQIVNDFQKGDIAEGYSVSREKKESFPLTVTSAQKNPTAFYLCASSASGSPYNEQFFGPGTRLTVL.

The V call is TRBV7-6, the J call TRBJ2-1; 11 positions match TRBD2. CDR3 length: 19 amino acids. The J segment lost 1 base and the V segment lost 5 bases, leaving 13 bases of the junction unmatched. In germline, CDR1 is SGHVS, CDR2 FNYEAQ. The CDR3 DNA is TGTGCCAGCAGCCCTCCTGTGACTAGCGGGGCCTTTTCCTACAATGAGCAGTTCTTC. This codes for CASSPPVTSGAFSYNEQFF. Drawing the rest from reference TRBV7-6 and TRBJ2-1, the complete variable domain is GAGVSQSPRYKVTKRGQDVALRCDPISGHVSLYWYRQALGQGPEFLTYFNYEAQQDKSGLPNDRFSAERPEGSISTLTIQRTEQRDSAMYRCASSPPVTSGAFSYNEQFFGPGTRLTVL.

Note on this clone: An end of the junction does not agree with germline; a read error may underlie this. This chain uses TRBV30 with TRBJ2-3; 10 positions match TRBD2. Germline values: CDR1 GTSNPN, CDR2 SVGIG (reference sequence). The CDR3 loop spans 13 amino acids. This CDR3 reads CAWMPGRGLAPSF. CDR3 DNA: TGTGCCTGGATGCCGGGCCGGGGACTAGCGCCTTCCTTT.

The chain employs TRBV6-6 and TRBJ2-7, with 10 bases fitting TRBD1. V lost 2 bases and J lost 0; bases outside the gene matches: 4. Looked up from germline, CDR1 is MNHNY and CDR2 is SVGAGI (reference sequence). This CDR3 is 16 amino acids long. In nucleotides, the CDR3 is TGTGCCAGCAGTTACGGGGGACAGGGGCACTCCTACGAGCAGTACTTC. Translated: CASSYGGQGHSYEQYF.

This sequence joins TRBV27 and TRBJ1-5; 7 nucleotides line up with TRBD1. The CDR3 has 14 residues. Germline-derived CDR1 and CDR2 are MNHEY and SMNVEV (reference sequence). After removal of 3 bases from V and 2 bases from J, the junction contained 1 base not matched to a gene. The CDR3 spells CASSFGTGNQPQHF. The CDR3 DNA is TGTGCCAGCAGTTTTGGGACAGGCAATCAGCCCCAGCATTTT.

This clone was counted a single time. V usage is TRBV5-1 and J usage is TRBJ2-3; D perhaps matches TRBD2 (6 bases). The CDR3 has 15 residues. Trimming pared 0 bases from V and 5 bases from J, leaving 13 bases between. Looked up from germline, CDR1 is SGHRS and CDR2 is YFSETQ. The CDR3, as DNA: TGCGCCAGCAGCTTGGAGGGCGGGATGGGAGATACGCAGTATTTT. Translated, it gives CASSLEGGMGDTQYF.

The V gene is TRBV6-6, the J gene TRBJ1-2, with D possibly TRBD1 on 6 matching bases. Trimming left V 6 bases short and J 6 bases short, with 20 bases between. Germline CDR1 and CDR2: MNHNY and SVGAGI (reference sequence). The CDR3 loop spans 15 amino acids. CDR3 residues: CASRARGAQANGYTF. The CDR3 coding sequence is TGTGCCAGCAGGGCCCGGGGGGCGCAGGCGAATGGCTACACCTTC.

This rearrangement joins TRBV4-3 to TRBJ2-3; 11 positions agree with TRBD2. This CDR3 has 15 residues. The V gene end was trimmed by 4 bases and the J gene end by 8 bases; junction bases not matched to a gene: 8. The germline V gene encodes CDR1 LGHNA and CDR2 YSLEER. CDR3 amino acids: CASSLEGLAGGTQYF. CDR3 DNA: TGCGCCAGCAGCCTTGAGGGGCTAGCGGGAGGTACGCAGTATTTT.